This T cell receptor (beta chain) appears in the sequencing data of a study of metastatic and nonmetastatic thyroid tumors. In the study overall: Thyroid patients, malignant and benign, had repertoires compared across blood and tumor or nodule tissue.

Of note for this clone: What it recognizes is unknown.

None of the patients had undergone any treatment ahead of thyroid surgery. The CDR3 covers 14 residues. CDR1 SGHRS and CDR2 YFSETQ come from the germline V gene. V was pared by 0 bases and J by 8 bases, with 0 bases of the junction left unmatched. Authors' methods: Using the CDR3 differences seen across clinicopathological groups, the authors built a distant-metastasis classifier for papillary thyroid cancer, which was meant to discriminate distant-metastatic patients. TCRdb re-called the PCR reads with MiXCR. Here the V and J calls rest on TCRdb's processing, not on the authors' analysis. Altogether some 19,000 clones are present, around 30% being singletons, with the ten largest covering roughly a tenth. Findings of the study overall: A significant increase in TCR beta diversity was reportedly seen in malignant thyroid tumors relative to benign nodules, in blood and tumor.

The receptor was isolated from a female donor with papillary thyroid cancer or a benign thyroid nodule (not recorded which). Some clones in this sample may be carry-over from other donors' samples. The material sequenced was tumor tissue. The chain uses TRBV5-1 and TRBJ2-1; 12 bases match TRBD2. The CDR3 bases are TGCGCCAGCAGCTTGGGACTAGCGGGAGATGAGCAGTTCTTC. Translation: CASSLGLAGDEQFF.